This passage covers 20 T cell receptor beta chains from one sample sequenced in a study of graft-versus-host responses after intestinal transplantation. No cognate antigen is known for these TCRs. Only in-frame clones appear in the TCRdb table, and some are missing; sequencing was by immunoSEQ multiplex PCR. The sample shows some 76,000 clones, around nine tenths of them seen only once. This sample comprised unstimulated CD8+ T cells sorted from spleen or lymph node cells, obtained before transplant. Every receptor here comes from a human donor who was the organ donor for an intestinal transplant.

The chain is built from TRBV27 and TRBJ1-6; D is undetermined. The CDR3 length is 14 residues. Germline V gives CDR1 MNHEY, CDR2 SMNVEV (reference sequence). Trimming pared 3 bases from V and 9 bases from J, leaving 12 bases between. The CDR3 loop is CASSFGHFSSPLHF. CDR3 nucleotides: TGTGCCAGCAGTTTTGGGCATTTTAGTTCACCCCTCCACTTT.

The V call is TRBV2, the J call TRBJ1-2; D is unclear. The CDR3 loop spans 14 amino acids. CDR1 is SNHLY and CDR2 is FYNNEI in the germline V gene. The V end lost 7 bases, the J end lost 1 base, and 13 bases lay between the germline ends. The CDR3 DNA is TGTGCCAGCATAGGCAAATCCTTTAACTATGGCTACACCTTC. Amino acids: CASIGKSFNYGYTF.

V usage is TRBV19 and J usage is TRBJ1-1; possible D gene TRBD1, 5 bases. The CDR3 contains 13 residues. CDR1 LNHDA and CDR2 SQIVND come from the germline V gene (reference sequence). The V gene lost 0 bases and the J gene lost 8 bases, with 10 bases spanning the gap. The CDR3 DNA is TGTGCCAGTAGTATAGATGCATGGACAGAAGCTTTCTTT. This encodes CASSIDAWTEAFF.

The rearrangement links TRBV2 to TRBJ2-5; a weak D match, TRBD2 (6 bases). The J call may be faulty, since TRBJ2-7 better matches the DNA end. The CDR3 sequence is 13 residues long. Germline CDR1 is SNHLY and CDR2 is FYNNEI. CDR3: CASSGQKEGEQYF. In DNA, the CDR3 is TGTGCCAGCAGTGGGCAAAAGGAGGGCGAGCAGTACTTC.

This chain joins TRBV7-9 and TRBJ1-4; 8 bases map to TRBD1. V lost 8 bases, J lost 10 bases, and 9 bases stayed unmatched. Germline V gene lookup returns CDR1 SEHNR and CDR2 FQNEAQ (reference sequence). The CDR3 runs to 13 residues. This chain's CDR3 is CASARDRQGKLFF. CDR3 DNA: TGTGCCAGCGCAAGGGACAGGCAGGGAAAACTGTTTTTT.

The chain joins TRBV27 to TRBJ2-7, with 10 bases identical to TRBD1. This CDR3 has 15 amino acids. V lost 2 bases to trimming and J lost 3 bases; unmatched junction nucleotides: 4. Germline CDR1 MNHEY, CDR2 SMNVEV (reference sequence). The CDR3, as DNA: TGTGCCAGCAGTTTACCCGGACAGGGGGTCTACGAGCAGTACTTC. It translates to CASSLPGQGVYEQYF.

This sequence joins TRBV4-2 and TRBJ1-1; D is unclear. V was shortened by 0 bases and J by 2 bases, with 13 bases between the two germline ends. This CDR3 has 16 amino acids. From germline, CDR1 is LGHNA and CDR2 YNFKEQ. CDR3 coding DNA: TGTGCCAGCAGCCAAGATCCCGGGAACACTAACACTGAAGCTTTCTTT. Protein: CASSQDPGNTNTEAFF.

This clone was counted between two and nine times. The rearrangement uses TRBV5-5 and TRBJ2-7; D gene ambiguous. Trimming removed 0 bases from V and 4 bases from J, with 2 bases in between. Germline V gene lookup returns CDR1 SGHKS and CDR2 YYEKEE (reference sequence). This CDR3 is built from 11 residues. The CDR3, as DNA: TGTGCCAGCAGCTTGGGTTACGAGCAGTACTTC. This sequence encodes CASSLGYEQYF.

The chain couples TRBV9 to TRBJ2-1; 9 bases match TRBD2. The CDR3 has 14 amino acids. V dropped 4 bases and J dropped 7; count of bases not matched to a gene: 6. CDR1 and CDR2 from the germline V gene are SGDLS and YYNGEE. CDR3 bases: TGTGCCAGCAGCTACGGGACTAGCAGTAATGAGCAGTTCTTC. Translated, it gives CASSYGTSSNEQFF.

This chain connects TRBV9 to TRBJ1-1; the D is unclear. The CDR3 has 15 amino acids. Germline CDR1 is SGDLS and CDR2 is YYNGEE. Trimming stripped 0 bases from V and 0 bases from J, with 9 bases between. CDR3 sequence: CASSVESNMNTEAFF. Here the CDR3 DNA reads TGTGCCAGCAGCGTAGAGAGCAACATGAACACTGAAGCTTTCTTT.

There are a few counts of this clone. The chain carries TRBV28 and TRBJ2-7; TRBD1 is a possible D gene (5 bases). Looked up from germline, CDR1 is MDHEN and CDR2 is SYDVKM. The CDR3 is 14 amino acids. V gave up 5 bases and J gave up 2 bases, with 13 bases separating them. The CDR3 DNA follows: TGTGCCAGCAGTCCTCTCACAGGTACCTACGAGCAGTACTTC. Its protein is CASSPLTGTYEQYF.

The rearrangement links TRBV9 to TRBJ2-5, with 7 bases aligning to TRBD2. Losses at the gene ends were 4 bases for V and 4 bases for J; bases not matched to a gene: 7. Germline lookup yields CDR1 SGDLS and CDR2 YYNGEE. The CDR3 has 14 amino acids. CDR3 bases: TGTGCCAGCAGCCCGGGGGGTTCGACAGAGACCCAGTACTTC. Translated: CASSPGGSTETQYF. Drawing the rest from reference TRBV9 and TRBJ2-5, the complete variable domain is DSGVTQTPKHLITATGQRVTLRCSPRSGDLSVYWYQQSLDQGLQFLIQYYNGEERAKGNILERFSAQQFPDLHSELNLSSLELGDSALYFCASSPGGSTETQYFGPGTRLLVL.

V and J are TRBV30 and TRBJ2-7, with D tentatively TRBD1 (7 bases). The CDR3 contains 14 residues. CDR1 is GTSNPN, CDR2 SVGIG, per germline (reference sequence). V gave up 1 base and J gave up 5 bases, with 15 bases separating them. CDR3 coding DNA: TGTGCCTGGAGTGGGCCGGGGGACAGCGACGAGCAGTACTTC. Translation: CAWSGPGDSDEQYF.

The chain combines TRBV27 with TRBJ2-1, with 9 bases fitting TRBD2. Trimming cost V 4 bases and J 7 bases; bases outside gene matches: 8. Per the germline V gene, CDR1 is MNHEY and CDR2 is SMNVEV (reference sequence). CDR3 length equals 15 residues. CDR3 in amino acids: CASSYGGGAANEQFF. The CDR3 DNA sequence: TGTGCCAGCAGTTATGGCGGGGGGGCCGCGAATGAGCAGTTCTTC.

This clone showed up just once. The chain uses TRBV21-1 and TRBJ1-5. TRBV21-1 is shown as a pseudogene. The CDR3 loop spans 12 amino acids. The CDR3 region has the DNA TGTGCCAGCATGAGGGCCAATCAGCCCCAGCATTTT. Encoded protein: CASMRANQPQHF.

V and J are TRBV5-4 and TRBJ1-1; D perhaps matches TRBD1 (5 bases). With 3 bases removed from V and 1 base from J, the gap between germline ends came to 13 bases. This CDR3 comprises 15 residues. Looked up from germline, CDR1 is SGHNT and CDR2 is YYREEE (reference sequence). This CDR3 is CASSYTGLGNTEAFF. The CDR3 region has the DNA TGTGCCAGCAGCTACACAGGACTAGGGAACACTGAAGCTTTCTTT. Drawing the rest from reference TRBV5-4 and TRBJ1-1, the complete variable domain is ETGVTQSPTHLIKTRGQQVTLRCSSQSGHNTVSWYQQALGQGPQFIFQYYREEENGRGNFPPRFSGLQFPNYSSELNVNALELDDSALYLCASSYTGLGNTEAFFGQGTRLTVV.

The chain combines TRBV6-5 with TRBJ2-2, with D perhaps matching TRBD1 or TRBD2 (5 bases each). Germline V gene lookup returns CDR1 MNHEY and CDR2 SVGAGI. This CDR3 region has 15 residues. Trimming shortened V by 2 bases and J by 4 bases, and 11 bases separated the two germline ends. The CDR3 nucleotides are TGTGCCAGCAGTTACCGAGAGGGGACCACCGGGGAGCTGTTTTTT. Translation gives CASSYREGTTGELFF.

The rearrangement joins TRBV5-5 to TRBJ1-2; D is undetermined. The germline V gene encodes CDR1 SGHKS and CDR2 YYEKEE (reference sequence). CDR3 length equals 17 residues. V was pared by 3 bases and J by 8 bases, with 26 bases between. CDR3 residues: CASSWERFNPDTYGYTF. CDR3 nucleotides: TGTGCCAGCAGCTGGGAACGTTTCAATCCCGACACGTACGGCTACACCTTC.

V usage is TRBV7-9 and J usage is TRBJ1-3; no firm D call. Germline V gene data show CDR1 as SEHNR and CDR2 as FQNEAQ (reference sequence). This CDR3 has 17 residues. V lost 2 bases and J 3 bases, leaving 17 bases between the germline ends. Here the CDR3 DNA reads TGTGCCAGCAGCTTAAGGTCGGGGAGTTCAGGTGGAAACACCATATATTTT. This gives the protein CASSLRSGSSGGNTIYF.

V gene TRBV19 combines with J gene TRBJ1-2; the D is unclear. V lost 3 bases and J 5 bases, leaving 4 bases between the germline ends. The germline CDR1 and CDR2 sequences are LNHDA and SQIVND (reference sequence). This CDR3 is built from 11 residues. The CDR3 bases are TGTGCCAGTAGTATTGGTTATGGCTACACCTTC. It is translated as CASSIGYGYTF.